Each of the 2 T cell receptor beta chains below was sequenced from the same sample in a study of cytomegalovirus exposure and HLA in healthy donors. PCR primers comprised 60 Vbeta and 13 Jbeta primers. TCRdb's copy holds only in-frame clones and misses some; the assay was immunoSEQ multiplex PCR. The sample holds some 180,000 clones, about 85% seen once. The sample comprised PBMCs. Receptors were obtained from a girl aged 10 to 17 in good health and CMV-seropositive.

This chain uses TRBV7-2 with TRBJ2-1; TRBD2 matches at 10 bases. This CDR3 is built from 15 residues. V trimming: 6 bases; J trimming: 2 bases; junction bases outside the gene matches: 4. CDR1 is SGHTA, CDR2 FQGNSA, per germline. This CDR3 is CASRPAGGPYNEQFF. The CDR3 nucleotides are TGTGCCAGCAGGCCAGCGGGAGGGCCCTACAATGAGCAGTTCTTC.

The V and J genes are TRBV11-2 and TRBJ1-1; D possibly corresponds to TRBD1 (5 bases). Germline loops: CDR1 SGHAT, CDR2 FQNNGV. Trimming pared 3 bases from V and 5 bases from J, leaving 16 bases between. The CDR3 has 15 residues. The CDR3 DNA reads TGTGCCAGCAGCTTTAGCCTGGCGGGGACGACTGAAGCTTTCTTT. Its translation is CASSFSLAGTTEAFF.